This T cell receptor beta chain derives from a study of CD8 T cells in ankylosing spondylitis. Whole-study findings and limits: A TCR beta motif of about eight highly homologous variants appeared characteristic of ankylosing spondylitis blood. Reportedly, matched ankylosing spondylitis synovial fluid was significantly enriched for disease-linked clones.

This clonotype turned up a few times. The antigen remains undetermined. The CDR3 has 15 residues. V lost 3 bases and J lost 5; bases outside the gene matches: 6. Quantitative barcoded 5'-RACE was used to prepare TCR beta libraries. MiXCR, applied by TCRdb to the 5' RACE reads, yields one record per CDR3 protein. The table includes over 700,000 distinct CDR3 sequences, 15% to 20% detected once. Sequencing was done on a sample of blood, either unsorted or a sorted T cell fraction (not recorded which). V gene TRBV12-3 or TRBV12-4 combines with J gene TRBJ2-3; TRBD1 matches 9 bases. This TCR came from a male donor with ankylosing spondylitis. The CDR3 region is CASSFLGTGLDTQYF. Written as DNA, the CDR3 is TGTGCCAGCAGTTTTCTTGGGACAGGGCTAGATACGCAGTATTTT.